The 20 T cell receptor beta chains in this list originate from one sample, sequenced in a study of blood T cells in healthy people across ages. PCR was performed a second time for roughly 7 to 11 cycles using a sample-barcoded 5' primer and a J-beta primer mix. A single record per CDR3 protein comes from TCRdb applying MiXCR to the 5' RACE reads. The sample gives over a million distinct CDR3 sequences, 40% to 50% of which show up once; approximately 17% is in the top ten. The sample comprised blood. The receptor set was obtained from a woman aged 60-70 years in good health.

This clonotype was found a few times. This rearrangement joins TRBV5-1 to TRBJ2-1; 12 bases line up with TRBD1. V lost 2 bases, J lost 9 bases, and 9 bases stayed unmatched. CDR3 length: 16 amino acids. The V gene's germline CDR1 is SGHRS and CDR2 YFSETQ. This CDR3 is CASSLKRDRGLVEQFF. DNA for the CDR3: TGCGCCAGCAGCTTAAAAAGGGACAGGGGGCTGGTTGAGCAGTTCTTC.

This clonotype has just a few counts. The chain recombines TRBV20-1 with TRBJ1-1, with D unresolved. This CDR3 is 14 amino acids long. The ends were cut back, 1 base at V and 0 bases at J, with 9 bases in the middle. CDR1 and CDR2 from the germline V gene are DFQATT and SNEGSKA (reference sequence). CDR3 region: CSARVVPVNTEAFF. CDR3 DNA: TGCAGTGCTAGAGTGGTCCCGGTGAACACTGAAGCTTTCTTT.

The chain links TRBV20-1 to TRBJ2-3; weak D call: TRBD2 (7 bases). Germline CDR1 reads DFQATT; CDR2 reads SNEGSKA (reference sequence). V dropped 7 bases and J dropped 4 bases, with 18 bases sitting between them. This CDR3 comprises 14 residues. The CDR3 is CSVPKGGGADTQYF. The CDR3 DNA follows: TGCAGTGTCCCGAAGGGGGGAGGGGCAGATACGCAGTATTTT.

The J gene is TRBJ2-3, the V gene TRBV3-1, with a possible D match to TRBD2 (5 bases). Trimming cost V 2 bases and J 2 bases, with 11 bases left between them. CDR3 length: 15 amino acids. Looked up from germline, CDR1 is LGHDT and CDR2 is YNNKEL (reference sequence). The CDR3 protein is CASSQPTRDTDTQYF. The CDR3 DNA follows: TGTGCCAGCAGCCAACCCACTAGGGACACAGATACGCAGTATTTT.

The rearrangement joins TRBV6-4 to TRBJ2-1; 9 bases line up with TRBD1. CDR1 and CDR2 from the germline V gene are MRHNA and SNTAGT. Trimming cost V 5 bases and J 3 bases; bases outside gene matches: 5. CDR3 length equals 15 residues. Here the CDR3 reads CASSQGTGYYNEQFF. CDR3 DNA: TGTGCCAGCAGTCAGGGGACAGGGTACTACAATGAGCAGTTCTTC.

The chain has TRBV9 and TRBJ2-3; 11 bases align to TRBD2. This CDR3 is 15 amino acids long. Germline CDR1 is SGDLS and CDR2 is YYNGEE. The junction had 6 bases not matched to a gene; V was cut back by 6 bases and J by 3 bases. The CDR3 sequence: CASNPTSGNTDTQYF. The CDR3 DNA is TGTGCCAGCAACCCGACTAGCGGGAATACAGATACGCAGTATTTT.

V is TRBV11-2 and J is TRBJ2-1; TRBD2 aligns across 9 bases. In germline, CDR1 is SGHAT, CDR2 FQNNGV. Losses at the gene ends were 5 bases for V and 10 bases for J; bases not matched to a gene: 15. The CDR3 spans 16 residues. As DNA, the CDR3 is TGTGCCAGCAGCCTCGGGACTAGCCATCTTATGGGAGAGCAGTTCTTC. Translating gives CASSLGTSHLMGEQFF.

The chain is built from TRBV4-1 and TRBJ2-5; no definite D call. Trimming removed 0 bases from V and 5 bases from J, with 7 bases in between. The CDR3 loop spans 13 amino acids. CDR1 MGHRA and CDR2 YSYEKL come from the germline V gene. CDR3 DNA: TGCGCCAGCAGCCAAGAAGCCATTGAGACCCAGTACTTC. The encoded protein is CASSQEAIETQYF.

The J gene is TRBJ2-3, the V gene TRBV4-2; tentative D call: TRBD2 (5 bases). The germline CDR1 and CDR2 sequences are LGHNA and YNFKEQ. Trimming took 6 bases from V and 0 from J, leaving 16 bases between them. CDR3 length equals 16 residues. Here the CDR3 reads CASRETTDFSTDTQYF. CDR3 bases: TGTGCCAGCAGGGAAACGACGGACTTTAGCACAGATACGCAGTATTTT.

This chain links TRBV12-3 or TRBV12-4 with TRBJ2-7; 7 nucleotides match TRBD2. Trimming removed 3 bases from V and 5 bases from J; junction bases left unmatched: 7. The CDR3 covers 14 residues. The CDR3 bases are TGTGCCAGCAGTTTTAATCCGGGGACTAACGAGCAGTACTTC. It translates to CASSFNPGTNEQYF.

This clonotype was counted only a few times. The chain couples TRBV11-2 to TRBJ2-6; possibly TRBD1 for D (6 bases). V lost 5 bases and J 5 bases, leaving 10 bases between the germline ends. CDR1 and CDR2 (germline): SGHAT, FQNNGV. This CDR3 region has 14 residues. This CDR3 reads CASSTGRRANVLTF. The CDR3 DNA is TGTGCCAGCAGCACAGGGCGTAGGGCCAACGTCCTGACTTTC.

A few counts support this clonotype. The chain recombines TRBV28 with TRBJ2-1; 9 bases are shared with TRBD1. Per the germline V gene, CDR1 is MDHEN and CDR2 is SYDVKM. The CDR3 consists of 18 residues. Losses at the gene ends were 0 bases for V and 5 bases for J; bases not matched to a gene: 11. CDR3 sequence reads: CASSLWDSGTGFNNEQFF. The CDR3 nucleotides read TGTGCCAGCAGTTTATGGGATTCCGGGACAGGGTTCAACAATGAGCAGTTCTTC.

This clonotype came up a few times. The chain carries TRBV6-5 and TRBJ1-2; D uncertain. Trimming took off 2 bases at V and 4 bases at J, with 8 bases between the two ends. The CDR3 contains 13 residues. Germline V gene lookup returns CDR1 MNHEY and CDR2 SVGAGI. The CDR3 loop is CASSYDVLYGYTF. The CDR3 DNA sequence: TGTGCCAGCAGTTACGACGTCCTCTATGGCTACACCTTC.

Worth noting for this clonotype: One end of the junction varies from germline; a read error may be responsible. This rearrangement joins TRBV7-2 to TRBJ2-7; D call uncertain. Germline CDR1 SGHTA, CDR2 FQGNSA. This CDR3 spans 11 amino acids. CDR3 DNA sequence: TGTGCCTGCAGCGAGAACTACGAGCAGTACTTC. This encodes CACSENYEQYF.

This clonotype was seen a handful of times. The chain recombines TRBV27 with TRBJ1-2, with 9 bases lining up with TRBD1. This CDR3 is built from 13 residues. V lost 6 bases, J lost 4 bases, and 3 bases stayed unmatched. The germline CDR1 and CDR2 sequences are MNHEY and SMNVEV (reference sequence). CDR3 DNA sequence: TGTGCCAGCAGGTCGACAGGGGGCTATGGCTACACCTTC. It specifies CASRSTGGYGYTF.

The genes are TRBV10-3 and TRBJ1-6, with a possible D match to TRBD1 (5 bases). CDR1 is ENHRY and CDR2 is SYGVKD in the germline V gene. Trimming stripped 8 bases from V and 7 bases from J, with 9 bases between. There are 12 residues in the CDR3. DNA of the CDR3: TGTGCCATCCAGGGAGGGAATTCACCCCTCCACTTT. Amino acids: CAIQGGNSPLHF.

The chain joins TRBV12-3 or TRBV12-4 to TRBJ1-1; 8 positions match TRBD1. Trimming took 4 bases from V and 3 from J; bases not matched to a gene: 16. The length of the CDR3 is 18 residues. CDR3 region: CASSSSGVWGQEDTEAFF. CDR3 bases: TGTGCCAGCAGTTCCAGCGGGGTTTGGGGACAGGAAGACACTGAAGCTTTCTTT.

The gene calls are TRBV20-1 and TRBJ1-5; 9 positions agree with TRBD1. J was trimmed by 5 bases and V by 6 bases; bases with no gene match: 2. The CDR3 extends over 12 amino acids. In germline, CDR1 is DFQATT, CDR2 SNEGSKA (reference sequence). The CDR3: CSARTGDQPQHF. Here the CDR3 DNA reads TGCAGTGCCAGGACAGGGGATCAGCCCCAGCATTTT.

The chain joins TRBV4-2 to TRBJ2-7; 11 nucleotides agree with TRBD2. The J segment lost 7 bases and the V segment lost 3 bases, leaving 5 bases of the junction unmatched. The CDR3 loop spans 14 amino acids. Germline V gene lookup returns CDR1 LGHNA and CDR2 YNFKEQ. CDR3 bases: TGTGCCAGCAGCCAGGGACTAGCGGAAACTGAGCAGTACTTC. Its translation is CASSQGLAETEQYF.

The V and J genes are TRBV15 and TRBJ2-5; 9 bases map to TRBD2. Unmatched junction bases numbered 8, after V lost 7 bases and J lost 2 bases. Germline CDR1 LNHNV, CDR2 YYDKDF (reference sequence). The CDR3 contains 15 residues. The CDR3 region is CATTPGLASQETQYF. The DNA of the CDR3 is TGTGCCACCACTCCGGGACTAGCCTCACAAGAGACCCAGTACTTC.